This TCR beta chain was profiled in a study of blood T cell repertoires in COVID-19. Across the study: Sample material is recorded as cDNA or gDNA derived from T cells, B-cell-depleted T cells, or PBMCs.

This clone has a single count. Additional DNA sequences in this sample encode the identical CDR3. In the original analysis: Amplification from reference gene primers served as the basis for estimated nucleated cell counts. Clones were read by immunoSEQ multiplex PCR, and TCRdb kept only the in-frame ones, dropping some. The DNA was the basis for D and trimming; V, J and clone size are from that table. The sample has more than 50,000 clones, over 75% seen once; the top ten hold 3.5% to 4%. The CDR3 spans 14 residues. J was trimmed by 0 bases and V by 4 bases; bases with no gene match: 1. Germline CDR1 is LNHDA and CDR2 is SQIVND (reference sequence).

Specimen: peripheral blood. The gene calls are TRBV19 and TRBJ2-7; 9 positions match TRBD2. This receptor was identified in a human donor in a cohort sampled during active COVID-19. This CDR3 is CASSSGGGSYEQYF. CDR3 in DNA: TGTGCCAGTAGTAGCGGGGGGGGCTCCTACGAGCAGTACTTC.